This T cell receptor (beta chain) was identified during a study of blood T cell repertoires in COVID-19. As for the study in general: COVID-19 samples from acute and convalescent phases originated in the United States, Italy and Spain. PBMCs, B-cell-depleted T cells, or T cells were the source of the cDNA or gDNA that made up the material.

Trimming took 0 bases from V and 11 from J, leaving 23 bases between them. CDR1 is GTSNPN, CDR2 SVGIG, per germline (reference sequence). The CDR3 extends over 16 amino acids. Authors' processing steps: The assay estimated nucleated cells by amplifying reference gene primers. Clones were read by immunoSEQ multiplex PCR, and TCRdb kept only the in-frame ones, dropping some. That table supplies the V and J calls and clone size; D and trimming were determined from the DNA. The sample lists tens of thousands of clones; roughly 90% were seen once. The receptor comes from a woman between 45 and 60 years old with active or convalescent COVID-19. The V gene is TRBV30, the J gene TRBJ1-5; possibly TRBD1 for D (5 bases). Sequenced input: peripheral blood. The CDR3: CAWSVLKGQGPGAQHF. The CDR3 DNA is TGTGCCTGGAGTGTACTGAAGGGGCAGGGTCCCGGAGCCCAGCATTTT.